This TCR beta chain was recovered during a study of cytomegalovirus exposure and HLA in healthy donors. PCR employed 60 Vbeta and 13 Jbeta primers. Clones were read by immunoSEQ multiplex PCR, and TCRdb kept only the in-frame ones, dropping some. The top ten clones hold 6% of a sample with 90,000 or so clones, over 75% of them seen once. CDR1 and CDR2 (germline): SNHLY, FYNNEI. CDR3 length equals 12 residues. Trimming pared 6 bases from V and 4 bases from J, leaving 10 bases between. This cohort consisted of healthy bone marrow donors. This clonotype was sampled from a female donor in good health and CMV-seronegative. The chain uses TRBV2 and TRBJ2-7; D call uncertain. The specimen was PBMCs. CDR3 bases: TGTGCCAGCAGGGAACAGTTATACGAGCAGTACTTC. Its translation: CASREQLYEQYF. Variable domain in full (rest from reference TRBV2 and TRBJ2-7): EPEVTQTPSHQVTQMGQEVILRCVPISNHLYFYWYRQILGQKVEFLVSFYNNEISEKSEIFDDQFSVERPDGSNFTLKIRSTKLEDSAMYFCASREQLYEQYFGPGTRLTVT.